The next 14 T cell receptor beta chains were all read from a single sample in a study of blood T cell repertoires in COVID-19. TCRdb's copy holds only in-frame clones and misses some; the assay was immunoSEQ multiplex PCR. The repertoire consists of 35,000 to 45,000 clones, with roughly 84% occurring once and the leading ten covering 13%. The specimen was peripheral blood. Every receptor here comes from a woman in her seventies in a cohort sampled during active COVID-19.

The chain carries TRBV2 and TRBJ1-2; TRBD1 aligns across 7 bases. The junction had 3 bases not matched to a gene; V was cut back by 7 bases and J by 4 bases. The CDR3 has 12 amino acids. CDR1 and CDR2 from the germline V gene are SNHLY and FYNNEI. In DNA, the CDR3 is TGTGCCAGCACCCGGGACAGCTATGGCTACACCTTC. It translates to CASTRDSYGYTF.

The chain employs TRBV25-1 and TRBJ2-1, with TRBD2 as a possible D gene (5 bases). This CDR3 region has 13 residues. The ends were cut back, 4 bases at V and 3 bases at J, with 7 bases in the middle. Germline CDR1 MGHDK, CDR2 SYGVNS. The CDR3 reads CASSATSYNEQFF. The DNA of the CDR3 is TGTGCCAGCAGTGCTACTAGCTACAATGAGCAGTTCTTC.

This CDR3 is CASKPSRGGTDTQYF. Here the CDR3 DNA reads TGTGCCAGCAAGCCTTCCAGGGGAGGCACAGATACGCAGTATTTT. The chain couples TRBV7-9 to TRBJ2-3; the D gene is possibly TRBD1 (6 bases). This CDR3 has 15 residues. The germline gives CDR1 SEHNR, CDR2 FQNEAQ (reference sequence). V lost 7 bases, J lost 1 base, and 15 bases lay in between.

V usage is TRBV24-1 and J usage is TRBJ2-3; 7 nucleotides match TRBD1. V was pared by 1 base and J by 5 bases, with 2 bases of the junction left unmatched. This CDR3 region has 14 residues. CDR1 and CDR2 (germline): KGHDR, SFDVKD. The CDR3, as DNA: TGTGCCACCAGTGATTTACAGGGGATAGATACGCAGTATTTT. Translating gives CATSDLQGIDTQYF.

DNA for the CDR3: TGTGCCAGCACCCTGACAGGGGGCGTTGTCGGGGAGCTGTTTTTT. This sequence encodes CASTLTGGVVGELFF. V usage is TRBV7-9 and J usage is TRBJ2-2; 10 bases are shared with TRBD1. Germline CDR1 is SEHNR and CDR2 is FQNEAQ (reference sequence). This CDR3 spans 15 amino acids. J lost 7 bases, V lost 7 bases, and 9 bases had no gene match.

V usage is TRBV5-1 and J usage is TRBJ2-2; 9 bases line up with TRBD2. The germline CDR1 and CDR2 sequences are SGHRS and YFSETQ. The CDR3 is 16 amino acids. Unmatched junction bases numbered 7, after V lost 4 bases and J lost 3 bases. The CDR3 nucleotides read TGCGCCAGCAGCCCAGGGACTAGCACTGACACCGGGGAGCTGTTTTTT. This codes for CASSPGTSTDTGELFF.

V gene TRBV28 combines with J gene TRBJ2-1; D may be TRBD1 (6 bases). The CDR3 length is 15 residues. Germline V gene sequence: CDR1 MDHEN, CDR2 SYDVKM. Trimming pared 3 bases from V and 8 bases from J, leaving 17 bases between. In DNA, the CDR3 is TGTGCCAGCAGTTTTGGGGGCGTGGGTCCCCATGAGCAGTTCTTC. As protein: CASSFGGVGPHEQFF.

The rearrangement links TRBV6-2 or TRBV6-3 to TRBJ2-3; TRBD2 might be the D (5 bases). This CDR3 region has 14 residues. CDR1 MNHEY and CDR2 SVGEGT come from the germline V gene. With 4 bases removed from V and 2 bases from J, the gap between germline ends came to 10 bases. The CDR3 DNA follows: TGTGCCAGCAGTTCCAGCGGCCACACAGATACGCAGTATTTT. It is translated as CASSSSGHTDTQYF.

The chain carries TRBV2 and TRBJ2-6, with a weak D call TRBD1 (5 bases). Germline CDR1 SNHLY, CDR2 FYNNEI. V dropped 6 bases and J dropped 3 bases, with 15 bases sitting between them. This CDR3 has 16 residues. The CDR3 sequence: CASSQYRLDGANVLTF. CDR3 bases: TGTGCCAGCAGCCAATACAGGTTAGATGGGGCCAACGTCCTGACTTTC.

The rearrangement uses TRBV30 and TRBJ1-1; tentative D call: TRBD1 (5 bases). The V end was cut by 7 bases, the J end by 4 bases, with 13 bases between. The CDR3 length is 12 residues. Per germline, CDR1 GTSNPN and CDR2 SVGIG (reference sequence). The CDR3 DNA reads as TGTGCCTCGAAGGGGTTCGTCACTGAAGCTTTCTTT. It codes for CASKGFVTEAFF.

The count of this clone is one. As DNA, the CDR3 is TGCGCCAGCAGCGCGGCTAGCGGGTCGCAAGAGACCCAGTACTTC. Encoded protein: CASSAASGSQETQYF. The chain carries TRBV10-1 and TRBJ2-5, with TRBD2 matching over 8 bases. Germline CDR1 WNHNN, CDR2 SYGVQD (reference sequence). This CDR3 is 15 amino acids long. V gave up 6 bases and J gave up 2 bases; unmatched junction bases: 8.

This clone has only one observation. This rearrangement joins TRBV10-1 to TRBJ2-7, with a tentative D call TRBD2 (6 bases). Germline CDR1 reads WNHNN; CDR2 reads SYGVQD (reference sequence). This CDR3 contains 12 residues. V was shortened by 7 bases and J by 7 bases, with 14 bases between the two germline ends. As DNA, the CDR3 is TGCGCCAGCACCTACGGGGGAGAGGAGCAGTACTTC. Protein sequence: CASTYGGEEQYF.

This sequence joins TRBV5-1 and TRBJ1-6; a possible D gene is TRBD1 (6 bases). This CDR3 region has 15 residues. V was pared by 4 bases and J by 1 base, with 9 bases between. The germline V gene has CDR1 SGHRS and CDR2 YFSETQ. The CDR3 DNA is TGCGCCAGCAGCCCGGACAGTTCCTATAATTCACCCCTCCACTTT. Its protein is CASSPDSSYNSPLHF.

The chain couples TRBV11-2 to TRBJ2-7; D is ambiguous. V lost 5 bases, J lost 2 bases, and 16 bases lay in between. Germline V CDR1 and CDR2: SGHAT, FQNNGV. The CDR3 totals 15 residues. The CDR3 loop reads CASSPNPTATYEQYF. As DNA, the CDR3 is TGTGCCAGCAGCCCTAATCCTACAGCTACCTACGAGCAGTACTTC.